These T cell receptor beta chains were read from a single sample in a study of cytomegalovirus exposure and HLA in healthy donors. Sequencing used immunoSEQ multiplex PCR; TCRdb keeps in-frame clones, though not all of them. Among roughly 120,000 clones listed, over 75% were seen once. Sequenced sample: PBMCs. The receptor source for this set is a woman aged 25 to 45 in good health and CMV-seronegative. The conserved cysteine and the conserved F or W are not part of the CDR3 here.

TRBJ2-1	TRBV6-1	ASSGYLNEQF
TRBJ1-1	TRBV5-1	ASSLGVMNTEAF
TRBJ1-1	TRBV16	ASSQTSGRMNTEAF
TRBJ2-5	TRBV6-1	ASSEGGFGAETQY
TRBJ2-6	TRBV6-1	ASSGDRGLSGANVLT
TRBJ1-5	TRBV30	AWRKPTGSNQPQH
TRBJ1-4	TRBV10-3	AISAGADEKLF
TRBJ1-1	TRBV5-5	ASSFGGMASEAF
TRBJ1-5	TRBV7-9	ASSGGATGNQPQH
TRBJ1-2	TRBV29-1	SVEAGFGYT
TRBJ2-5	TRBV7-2	ASSLDNQETQY
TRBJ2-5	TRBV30	AWRGGGETQY
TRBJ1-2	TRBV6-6	ASTSDRFYGYT
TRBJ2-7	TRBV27	ASIGDRGLGEQY
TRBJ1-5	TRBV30	AWSGQGQYQPQH
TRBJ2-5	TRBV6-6	ASSRTEETQY
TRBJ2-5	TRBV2	ASMRDTQETQY